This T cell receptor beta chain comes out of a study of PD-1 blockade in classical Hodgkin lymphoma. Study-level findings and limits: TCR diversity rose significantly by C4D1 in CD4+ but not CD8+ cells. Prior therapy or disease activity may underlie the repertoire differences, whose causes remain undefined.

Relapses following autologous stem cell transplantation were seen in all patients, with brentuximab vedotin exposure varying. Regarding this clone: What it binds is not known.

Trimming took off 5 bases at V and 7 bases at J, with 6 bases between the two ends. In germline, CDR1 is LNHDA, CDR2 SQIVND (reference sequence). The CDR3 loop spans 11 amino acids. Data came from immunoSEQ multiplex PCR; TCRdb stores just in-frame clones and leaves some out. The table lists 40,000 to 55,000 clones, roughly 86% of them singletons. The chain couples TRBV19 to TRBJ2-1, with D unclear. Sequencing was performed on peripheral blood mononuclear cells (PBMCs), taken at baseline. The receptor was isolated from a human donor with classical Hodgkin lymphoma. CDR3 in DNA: TGTGCCAGTAGTGTCTTGAATGAGCAGTTCTTC. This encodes CASSVLNEQFF.